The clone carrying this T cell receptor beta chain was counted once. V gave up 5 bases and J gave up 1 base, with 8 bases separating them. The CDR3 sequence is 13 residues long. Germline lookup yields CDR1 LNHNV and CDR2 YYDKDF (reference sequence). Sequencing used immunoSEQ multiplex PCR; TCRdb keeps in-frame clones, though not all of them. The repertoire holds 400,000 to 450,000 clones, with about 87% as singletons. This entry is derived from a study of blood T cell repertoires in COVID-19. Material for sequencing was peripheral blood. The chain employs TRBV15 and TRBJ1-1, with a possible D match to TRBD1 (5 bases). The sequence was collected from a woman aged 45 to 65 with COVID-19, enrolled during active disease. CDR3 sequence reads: CATSSTGNTEAFF. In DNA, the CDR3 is TGTGCCACCAGCTCAACAGGGAACACTGAAGCTTTCTTT.